This TCR beta chain was recorded in a study of beta chain features in type 1 diabetes. Every isolated RNA sample was fully reverse transcribed, so sequencing captured expressed TCRB transcripts. There were 3.4 million or so reads on average in the naive, central memory and regulatory T cell samples. Repertoires were generated with immunoSEQ multiplex PCR, while TCRdb's copy carries only in-frame clones and drops some. The sample has roughly 310,000 clones; approximately 9.9% are singletons. The CDR3 runs 13 residues. With 2 bases removed from V and 5 bases from J, the gap between germline ends came to 7 bases. CDR1 and CDR2 (germline): MNHEY, SVGAGI.

J is TRBJ2-1 and V is TRBV6-5, with unresolved D. The sample was naive CD4+ T cells from blood. This sequence was found in a woman aged 25-40 years in good health. The CDR3 sequence is CASSYRANNEQFF. DNA for the CDR3: TGTGCCAGCAGTTACCGAGCTAACAATGAGCAGTTCTTC.